Listed below are T cell receptor beta chains from one sample, sequenced in a study of blood T cell repertoires in COVID-19. This table comes from immunoSEQ multiplex PCR, and its TCRdb copy is limited to in-frame clones, with some not included. Found here are 350,000 to 550,000 clones, roughly 85% of them singletons; the top ten hold around 1.8%. Sequencing was performed on PBMCs or T cells enriched from blood (not recorded which). These receptors were taken from a woman between 18 and 30 years old with acute COVID-19. Both conserved end residues are part of each CDR3. The D gene is left open where the match is weak. The size field is filled for only some rows; it gives once, few, many or a size class.

abundance	d_gene	v_gene	j_gene	CDR3aa	CDR3nt
.	TRBD2	TRBV2	TRBJ2-2	CASSESGGGNTGELFF	TGTGCCAGCAGTGAGTCTGGCGGGGGGAACACCGGGGAGCTGTTTTTT
.	.	TRBV18	TRBJ1-6	CASSDRGLSLHF	TGTGCCAGCTCAGACCGAGGGTTATCCCTCCACTTT
.	.	TRBV7-3	TRBJ1-2	CASSLIGIRGAVGYTF	TGTGCCAGCAGCTTAATCGGAATTCGGGGGGCGGTTGGCTACACCTTC
.	.	TRBV6-5	TRBJ2-7	CASSIQDEQYF	TGTGCCAGCAGTATACAAGACGAGCAGTACTTC
.	.	TRBV10-2	TRBJ2-1	CASSPPPGVEQFF	TGCGCCAGCAGTCCCCCCCCCGGGGTTGAGCAGTTCTTC
.	.	TRBV6-5	TRBJ1-2	CASNSNRAHGYTF	TGTGCCAGCAATTCCAACAGGGCCCATGGCTACACCTTC
.	.	TRBV2	TRBJ1-1	CASKGLEAFF	TGTGCCAGCAAAGGACTTGAAGCTTTCTTT
.	.	TRBV7-2	TRBJ1-1	CASSTTGTGGTEAFF	TGTGCCAGCAGCACCACAGGGACGGGTGGCACTGAAGCTTTCTTT
.	.	TRBV5-6	TRBJ1-1	CASSRRVAEAFF	TGTGCCAGCAGTCGCCGGGTCGCTGAAGCTTTCTTT
.	TRBD1	TRBV2	TRBJ1-4	CASSEQGANEKLFF	TGTGCCAGCAGTGAACAGGGGGCTAATGAAAAACTGTTTTTT
.	TRBD2	TRBV5-1	TRBJ2-1	CASSLRVAGYNEQFF	TGCGCCAGCAGCTTGAGAGTAGCGGGGTACAATGAGCAGTTCTTC
.	.	TRBV15	TRBJ2-7	CATKAGGGNEQYF	TGTGCCACCAAGGCCGGTGGAGGCAACGAGCAGTACTTC
.	.	TRBV5-6	TRBJ1-1	CASSLPAGSTEAFF	TGTGCCAGCAGCTTGCCAGCGGGGAGCACTGAAGCTTTCTTT
.	.	TRBV29-1	TRBJ2-5	CSVDSYQETQYF	TGCAGCGTTGACAGTTACCAAGAGACCCAGTACTTC
.	TRBD1	TRBV24-1	TRBJ2-7	CATSDSQGKVYEQYF	TGTGCCACCAGTGACTCACAGGGGAAGGTCTACGAGCAGTACTTC
.	.	TRBV3-1/TRBV3-2	TRBJ1-4	CASSQGREKLFF	TGTGCCAGCAGCCAAGGCCGGGAAAAACTGTTTTTT
.	.	TRBV6-5	TRBJ1-2	CASFQNYGYTF	TGTGCCAGCTTCCAGAACTATGGCTACACCTTC
.	TRBD1	TRBV6-1	TRBJ2-2	CASSVRDRGGTGELFF	TGTGCCAGCAGTGTCCGGGACAGGGGAGGAACCGGGGAGCTGTTTTTT
.	.	TRBV2	TRBJ2-7	CASSSGYGYEQYF	TGTGCCAGCTCGTCAGGGTACGGCTACGAGCAGTACTTC
once	TRBD2	TRBV30	TRBJ2-1	CAWSGGRISYNEQFF	TGTGCCTGGAGTGGCGGGAGAATTTCCTACAATGAGCAGTTCTTC
.	TRBD1	TRBV30	TRBJ1-3	CAWSSSDRGTIYF	TGTGCCTGGAGTTCAAGCGACAGGGGCACCATATATTTT
.	.	TRBV21-1	TRBJ2-7	CASSKALGLAGYEQYF	TGTGCCAGCAGCAAAGCCCTGGGACTAGCCGGCTACGAGCAGTACTTC
few	.	TRBV2	TRBJ2-1	CASSDTRNGYSNEQFF	TGTGCCAGCAGTGACACTAGAAATGGCTATTCCAATGAGCAGTTCTTC
.	.	TRBV4-1	TRBJ2-7	CASSQELVGGSSYEQYF	TGCGCCAGCAGCCAAGAATTGGTTGGGGGCTCTTCCTACGAGCAGTACTTC
.	TRBD1	TRBV6-2/TRBV6-3	TRBJ1-2	CASSYGVGTGYGYTF	TGTGCCAGCAGTTACGGGGTCGGGACAGGCTATGGCTACACCTTC
.	.	TRBV28	TRBJ2-5	CASNGAFVQETQYF	TGTGCCAGCAATGGGGCATTTGTTCAAGAGACCCAGTACTTC
.	TRBD1	TRBV24-1	TRBJ1-4	CATSDPPPGQGIATNEKLFF	TGTGCCACCAGTGACCCTCCTCCGGGACAGGGGATTGCAACTAATGAAAAACTGTTTTTT